The 18 T cell receptor beta chains below come from one sample, sequenced in a study of blood T cells in healthy people across ages (dated by TCRdb to between 2014 and 2016). The library was generated by 5' RACE. The sample was run on an Illumina HiSeq 2500. A second PCR of about 7 to 12 cycles was performed with a sample-barcoded 5' primer and a J-beta primer mix. Starting from the raw public reads, TCRdb applied fastp trimming at Q25, assembled clones with MiXCR and retained in-frame beta chains. Each CDR3 protein appears once, grouped with its most common genes and DNA. The sample table shows approximately 800,000 distinct CDR3 sequences, and 56% are seen once. The ten largest account for 20% to 30% of the sample. The material sequenced was blood. The origin of the receptors is a man in his forties or fifties in good health.

The chain combines TRBV6-5 with TRBJ1-2, with D hard to call. CDR1 is MNHEY, CDR2 SVGAGI, per germline. Trimming left V 2 bases short and J 6 bases short, with 10 bases between. This CDR3 contains 13 residues. The CDR3 region has the DNA TGTGCCAGCAGTTACACTGGGGAGGATGGCTACACCTTC. Its translation: CASSYTGEDGYTF.

The V gene is TRBV18, the J gene TRBJ2-1; D remains unclear. Germline lookup yields CDR1 KGHSH and CDR2 LQKENI. Trimming removed 0 bases from V and 7 bases from J, with 10 bases in between. CDR3 size: 14 residues. For the CDR3, the DNA is TGTGCCAGCTCACCACCAATCCAGGTGAATGAGCAGTTCTTC. This codes for CASSPPIQVNEQFF. Looking up the rest from reference TRBV18 and TRBJ2-1 gives the full variable domain: NAGVMQNPRHLVRRRGQEARLRCSPMKGHSHVYWYRQLPEEGLKFMVYLQKENIIDESGMPKERFSAEFPKEGPSILRIQQVVRGDSAAYFCASSPPIQVNEQFFGPGTRLTVL.

The chain uses TRBV5-1 and TRBJ2-1; 8 nucleotides align to TRBD1. The V segment lost 0 bases and the J segment 5 bases; nucleotides outside the gene matches: 1. Looked up from germline, CDR1 is SGHRS and CDR2 is YFSETQ. The CDR3 is 14 residues long. CDR3 protein: CASSLDRGNNEQFF. The DNA of the CDR3 is TGCGCCAGCAGCTTGGACAGGGGGAACAATGAGCAGTTCTTC.

This chain connects TRBV7-9 to TRBJ1-1; no clear D gene. Germline CDR1 is SEHNR and CDR2 is FQNEAQ (reference sequence). The CDR3 contains 11 residues. V lost 5 bases and J 5 bases, leaving 6 bases between the germline ends. Here the CDR3 DNA reads TGTGCCAGCAGCGTGACAACTGAAGCTTTCTTT. This translates into CASSVTTEAFF.

The V and J genes are TRBV29-1 and TRBJ2-3, with TRBD1 matching 9 bases. Per germline, CDR1 SQVTM and CDR2 ANQGSEA. The CDR3 has 14 residues. Unmatched junction bases numbered 6, after V lost 6 bases and J lost 2 bases. The CDR3 spells CSVAGTGFTDTQYF. In nucleotides, the CDR3 is TGCAGCGTCGCCGGGACAGGGTTCACAGATACGCAGTATTTT.

In its sample, this clonotype was seen a few times. The rearrangement joins TRBV7-2 to TRBJ2-7; 7 bases align to TRBD1. This CDR3 contains 15 residues. The germline CDR1 and CDR2 sequences are SGHTA and FQGNSA. Trimming at V came to 2 bases and at J to 6 bases, leaving 10 bases not matched to a gene. This CDR3 is CASSLFSQGLPEQYF. The CDR3 DNA reads TGTGCCAGCAGCTTATTTTCACAGGGGTTACCCGAGCAGTACTTC.

This clonotype came up a few times. This chain joins TRBV4-3 and TRBJ2-7; the match to TRBD1 covers 7 bases. Germline CDR1 LGHNA, CDR2 YSLEER. This CDR3 is built from 15 residues. Unmatched junction bases numbered 5, after V lost 0 bases and J lost 3 bases. The CDR3 DNA reads as TGCGCCAGCAGCCAAGATGGGGACAGCTTCTACGAGCAGTACTTC. It codes for CASSQDGDSFYEQYF.

The chain combines TRBV6-5 with TRBJ1-2; D is unresolved. Trimming removed 2 bases at V and 1 base at J, with 8 bases between. From germline, CDR1 is MNHEY and CDR2 SVGAGI. CDR3 length: 14 amino acids. CDR3 sequence: CASSYRGSNYGYTF. DNA for the CDR3: TGTGCCAGCAGTTACCGGGGAAGTAACTATGGCTACACCTTC.

This chain joins TRBV29-1 and TRBJ1-1; D is uncertain. CDR3 length: 15 residues. Germline loops: CDR1 SQVTM, CDR2 ANQGSEA. Trimming removed 3 bases at V and 5 bases at J, with 19 bases between. CDR3 in DNA: TGCAGCGTTGAGGGATCCATGGCGGGGTTAACTGAAGCTTTCTTT. Amino acid sequence: CSVEGSMAGLTEAFF.

The sample holds a few counts of this clonotype. The chain employs TRBV7-2 and TRBJ2-3; D is unresolved. With 1 base removed from V and 1 base from J, the gap between germline ends came to 9 bases. Germline lookup yields CDR1 SGHTA and CDR2 FQGNSA. The CDR3 extends over 15 amino acids. The CDR3 coding sequence is TGTGCCAGCAGCTTAGAAGGTCTCGGCACAGATACGCAGTATTTT. Translated, it gives CASSLEGLGTDTQYF.

This clonotype occurred many times. The genes are TRBV7-8 and TRBJ2-3; D not resolved. The CDR3 covers 15 residues. CDR1 is SGHVS and CDR2 is FQNEAQ in the germline V gene. Trimming cost V 5 bases and J 0 bases, with 12 bases left between them. The CDR3 DNA follows: TGTGCCAGCAGCCCCCGCGTAGGTAGCACAGATACGCAGTATTTT. It codes for CASSPRVGSTDTQYF.

Comments on this clonotype: A much larger clone differs from this one at a single base, so this may be a read error. The V gene is TRBV29-1, the J gene TRBJ2-1; no definite D call. The better agreement between TRBJ2-7 and the DNA end casts doubt on the J call. Germline lookup yields CDR1 SQVTM and CDR2 ANQGSEA. The CDR3 loop spans 14 amino acids. CDR3 residues: CSVEDTGSDNEQYF. CDR3 DNA sequence: TGCAGCGTTGAAGATACGGGCAGTGACAATGAGCAGTACTTC.

The chain couples TRBV29-1 to TRBJ2-1, with 8 bases identical to TRBD2. The junction had 11 bases not matched to a gene; V was cut back by 6 bases and J by 7 bases. Germline CDR1 and CDR2: SQVTM and ANQGSEA. CDR3 size: 14 residues. CDR3 DNA sequence: TGCAGCGTAGGTGGAACTAGCGGCCTAAATGAGCAGTTCTTC. It codes for CSVGGTSGLNEQFF.

V gene TRBV2 combines with J gene TRBJ2-7; 7 bases line up with TRBD1. There are 15 residues in the CDR3. Germline CDR1 reads SNHLY; CDR2 reads FYNNEI. Trimming at V came to 9 bases and at J to 0 bases, leaving 11 bases not matched to a gene. CDR3 DNA: TGTGCCAGTGTTCTAACAGGGGCCAGCTCCTACGAGCAGTACTTC. Translated: CASVLTGASSYEQYF.

The rearrangement links TRBV20-1 to TRBJ2-7; D gene uncertain. The DNA end lines up better with TRBJ2-5; the J call may be wrong. The CDR3 extends over 9 amino acids. In germline, CDR1 is DFQATT, CDR2 SNEGSKA (reference sequence). The CDR3 loop is CSPPETQYF. CDR3 DNA: TGCAGCCCTCCGGAGACCCAGTACTTC.

This clonotype was seen just once. A read error may produce the germline difference seen at one junction end. CDR3 nucleotide sequence: TGCAGTGCACCCCCGACAGGGAAAGAGACCCAGTACTTT. Amino acid sequence: CSAPPTGKETQYF. This rearrangement joins TRBV20-1 to TRBJ2-5; 7 bases agree with TRBD1. The CDR3 sequence is 13 residues long. CDR1 DFQATT and CDR2 SNEGSKA come from the germline V gene (reference sequence).

V and J are TRBV20-1 and TRBJ2-1; 10 nucleotides match TRBD1. V lost 5 bases and J lost 7; bases outside the gene matches: 8. CDR3 length equals 14 residues. Germline CDR1 reads DFQATT; CDR2 reads SNEGSKA (reference sequence). The CDR3 is CSAAWTGGLNEQFF. CDR3 in DNA: TGCAGTGCTGCGTGGACAGGGGGTCTGAATGAGCAGTTCTTC.

This rearrangement joins TRBV3-1 to TRBJ2-5; D is ambiguous. Germline V lookup: CDR1 LGHDT, CDR2 YNNKEL (reference sequence). V shed 4 bases and J shed 11 bases, with 11 bases lying between them. This CDR3 spans 11 amino acids. The CDR3 loop is CASSPGEEQYF. CDR3 nucleotides: TGTGCCAGCAGCCCCGGAGAGGAGCAGTACTTC.